The subject of this entry is one T cell receptor (beta chain). V was pared by 6 bases and J by 4 bases, with 4 bases of the junction left unmatched. CDR3 length: 15 residues. CDR1 is LNHDA, CDR2 SQIVND, per germline (reference sequence). The data were obtained in a study of PD-L1 blockade in urothelial cancer. Time point of the sample: pretreatment peripheral blood. Some clones are missing from TCRdb's copy, which holds only in-frame ones; the method was immunoSEQ multiplex PCR. The sample includes around 86,000 clones, 70% to 90% seen only once; the top ten take approximately 6.7%. V and J are TRBV19 and TRBJ2-5, with TRBD2 matching over 14 bases. This specimen was PBMCs, taken around atezolizumab (anti-PD-L1) treatment. The clonotype comes from a man aged 40-50 years with urothelial cancer. CDR3 sequence: CASRLGLAGAETQYF. CDR3 sequence (DNA): TGTGCCAGTAGGTTGGGACTAGCGGGAGCAGAGACCCAGTACTTC.